The 5 T cell receptor beta chains presented below share a single source sample, sequenced in a study of blood T cell repertoires in COVID-19. The table came from immunoSEQ multiplex PCR; TCRdb's copy has only in-frame clones and leaves some out. In the table there are over 250,000 clones, roughly 85% of which are singletons. Sequences were obtained from peripheral blood. The receptors originated from a man in his fifties or sixties with active or convalescent COVID-19.

V usage is TRBV6-5 and J usage is TRBJ2-7, with TRBD1 matching over 7 bases. The CDR3 length is 15 residues. Trimming at V came to 6 bases and at J to 0 bases, leaving 8 bases not matched to a gene. The germline V gene has CDR1 MNHEY and CDR2 SVGAGI. In nucleotides, the CDR3 is TGTGCCAGCAGCTACCACCGGGACAGCTCCTACGAGCAGTACTTC. It translates to CASSYHRDSSYEQYF.

The gene calls are TRBV20-1 and TRBJ1-2; D gene ambiguous. Germline CDR1 is DFQATT and CDR2 is SNEGSKA (reference sequence). The V and J ends lost 3 bases and 3 bases respectively, with 8 bases between them. The CDR3 runs 12 residues. CDR3 sequence reads: CSASKGDYGYTF. The CDR3, as DNA: TGCAGTGCTAGTAAGGGAGACTATGGCTACACCTTC.

V is TRBV10-3 and J is TRBJ2-3; possible D gene TRBD1, 6 bases. Germline-derived CDR1 and CDR2 are ENHRY and SYGVKD. This CDR3 spans 14 amino acids. Trimming cost V 6 bases and J 2 bases, with 12 bases left between them. CDR3 coding DNA: TGTGCCATCAGACAGACAGGAATCACAGATACGCAGTATTTT. Protein sequence: CAIRQTGITDTQYF.

The rearrangement links TRBV19 to TRBJ1-4, with D unresolved. Germline lookup yields CDR1 LNHDA and CDR2 SQIVND (reference sequence). With 10 bases removed from V and 0 bases from J, the gap between germline ends came to 21 bases. This CDR3 has 17 amino acids. In DNA, the CDR3 is TGTGCCACTGCTCGAGGAGGGCCTTTCGCAACTAATGAAAAACTGTTTTTT. Its translation is CATARGGPFATNEKLFF.

This chain connects TRBV6-6 to TRBJ2-5; D is unresolved. The CDR3 runs 13 residues. Germline V gene lookup returns CDR1 MNHNY and CDR2 SVGAGI (reference sequence). Trimming pared 6 bases from V and 7 bases from J, leaving 15 bases between. The CDR3 nucleotides read TGTGCCAGCAGCAGTTCCGGGTTAATGACCCAGTACTTC. This codes for CASSSSGLMTQYF.